The table lists the clone carrying this TCR beta chain with a count of one. Antigen: not known. The data derive from a study of a mutant IDH1 vaccine in newly diagnosed glioma. Study-level information: Patients began vaccination 4-6 weeks after radiotherapy alone, or with temozolomide cycles. Most had both radiotherapy and temozolomide beforehand; others had only one.

The V and J ends lost 1 base and 8 bases respectively, with 17 bases between them. The CDR3 is 15 residues long. From germline, CDR1 is LNHNV and CDR2 YYDKDF (reference sequence). As for time point: week 35, safety follow-up. Vaccine doses each comprised 300 ug of mutant IDH1 20-mer peptide, with topical imiquimod. The astrocytomas were IDH1-mutant, ATRX-negative, and WHO grade 3 or 4. Clones were sequenced by immunoSEQ multiplex PCR, and TCRdb holds only the in-frame ones, with some missing. The sample carries 30,000 or so clones, roughly 80% recorded once. The V and J genes are TRBV15 and TRBJ1-1; maybe TRBD1 (5 bases). Specimen: PBMCs, collected from a glioma patient whose treatment included an IDH1 peptide vaccine. This TCR derives from a woman between 25 and 40 years old with glioma. Some clones in this sample may be carry-over from other donors' samples. The DNA of the CDR3 is TGTGCCACCAGCAGAGGCGGGGGAAAGGCCCCCGAAGCTTTCTTT. This encodes CATSRGGGKAPEAFF.